This entry concerns a single TCR beta chain. Its cognate antigen is unknown. A much larger clone sits a single nucleotide away, making a read error possible. One entry per CDR3 protein results from TCRdb running MiXCR on the 5' RACE reads. Of hundreds of thousands of distinct CDR3 sequences listed, roughly 30% are singletons. The data were obtained in a study of identical twins' blood T cells. Study-wide results and limits: Twins shared more top CDR3 clonotypes than unrelated donors did. Even for out-of-frame TCRbeta, twins reportedly shared V gene usage much more than unrelated donors.

This CDR3 spans 14 amino acids. CDR1 is MNHEY and CDR2 is SVGAGI in the germline V gene. V was cut by 6 bases and J by 6 bases, with 17 bases left in between. The receptor was isolated from a woman aged 18 to 50 in good health. The rearrangement joins TRBV6-5 to TRBJ1-1; tentative D call: TRBD1 (5 bases). Sample: PBMCs. The CDR3 here is CASRRWGSNAEAFF. CDR3 DNA: TGTGCCAGCAGACGTTGGGGGTCTAACGCTGAAGCTTTCTTT.